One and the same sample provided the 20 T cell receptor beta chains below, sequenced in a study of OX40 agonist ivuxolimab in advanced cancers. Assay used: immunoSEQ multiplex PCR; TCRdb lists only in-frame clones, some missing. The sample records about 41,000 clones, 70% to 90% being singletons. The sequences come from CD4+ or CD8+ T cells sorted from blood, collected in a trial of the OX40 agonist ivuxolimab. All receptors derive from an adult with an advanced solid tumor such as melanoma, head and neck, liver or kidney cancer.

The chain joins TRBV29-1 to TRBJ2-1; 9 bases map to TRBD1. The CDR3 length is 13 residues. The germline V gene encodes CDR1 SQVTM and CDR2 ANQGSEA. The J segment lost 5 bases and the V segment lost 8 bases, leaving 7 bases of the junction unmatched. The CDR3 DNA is TGCAGCACCTACAGGGGGCCTGACAATGAGCAGTTCTTC. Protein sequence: CSTYRGPDNEQFF.

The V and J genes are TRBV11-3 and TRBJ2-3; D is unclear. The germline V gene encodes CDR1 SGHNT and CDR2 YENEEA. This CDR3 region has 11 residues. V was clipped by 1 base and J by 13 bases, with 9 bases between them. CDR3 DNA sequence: TGTGCCAGCAGCTTAGTTGGGCAGGAGTATTTT. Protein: CASSLVGQEYF.

The CDR3 DNA reads TGTGCCAGCTCACCATCCTTCACAGATACGCAGTATTTT. As protein: CASSPSFTDTQYF. This chain connects TRBV18 to TRBJ2-3, with unresolved D. The CDR3 is 13 amino acids. V was pared by 2 bases and J by 2 bases, with 5 bases between. Germline V gives CDR1 KGHSH, CDR2 LQKENI. The full variable domain, rest sourced from reference TRBV18 and TRBJ2-3, is NAGVMQNPRHLVRRRGQEARLRCSPMKGHSHVYWYRQLPEEGLKFMVYLQKENIIDESGMPKERFSAEFPKEGPSILRIQQVVRGDSAAYFCASSPSFTDTQYFGPGTRLTVL.

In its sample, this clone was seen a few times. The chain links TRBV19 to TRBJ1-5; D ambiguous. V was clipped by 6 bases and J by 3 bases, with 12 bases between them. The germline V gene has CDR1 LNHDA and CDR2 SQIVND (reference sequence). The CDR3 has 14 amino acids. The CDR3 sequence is CASRLDFSNQPQHF. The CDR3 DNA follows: TGTGCCAGTAGATTAGATTTCTCCAATCAGCCCCAGCATTTT.

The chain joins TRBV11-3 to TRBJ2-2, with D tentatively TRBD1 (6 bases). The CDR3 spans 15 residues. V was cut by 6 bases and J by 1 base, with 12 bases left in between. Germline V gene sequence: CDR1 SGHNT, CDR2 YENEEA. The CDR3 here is CASSLTGRNTGELFF. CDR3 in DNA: TGTGCCAGCAGTCTGACAGGACGGAACACCGGGGAGCTGTTTTTT.

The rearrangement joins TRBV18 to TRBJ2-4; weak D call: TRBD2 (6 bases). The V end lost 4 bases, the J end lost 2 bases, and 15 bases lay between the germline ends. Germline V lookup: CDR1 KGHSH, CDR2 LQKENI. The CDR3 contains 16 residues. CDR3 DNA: TGTGCCAGCTCACTAAGCGGAGGGGCCACCAAAAACATTCAGTACTTC. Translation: CASSLSGGATKNIQYF.

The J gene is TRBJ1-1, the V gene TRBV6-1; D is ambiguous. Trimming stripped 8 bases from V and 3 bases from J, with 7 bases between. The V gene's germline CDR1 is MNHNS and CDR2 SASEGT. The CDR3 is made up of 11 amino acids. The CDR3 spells CASFVDTEAFF. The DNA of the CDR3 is TGTGCCAGCTTCGTGGACACTGAAGCTTTCTTT.

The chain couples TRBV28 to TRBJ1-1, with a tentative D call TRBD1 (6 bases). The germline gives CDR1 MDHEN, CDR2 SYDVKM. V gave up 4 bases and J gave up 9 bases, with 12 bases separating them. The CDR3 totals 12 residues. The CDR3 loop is CASSYGGLKAFF. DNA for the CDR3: TGTGCCAGCAGTTACGGGGGCCTGAAAGCTTTCTTT.

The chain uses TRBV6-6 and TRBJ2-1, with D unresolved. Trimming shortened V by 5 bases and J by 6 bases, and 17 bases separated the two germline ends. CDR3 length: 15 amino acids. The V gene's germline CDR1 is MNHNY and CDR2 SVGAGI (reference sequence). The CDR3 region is CASSRPSRSSNEQFF. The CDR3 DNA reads TGTGCCAGCAGTCGACCCTCCCGAAGTAGCAATGAGCAGTTCTTC.

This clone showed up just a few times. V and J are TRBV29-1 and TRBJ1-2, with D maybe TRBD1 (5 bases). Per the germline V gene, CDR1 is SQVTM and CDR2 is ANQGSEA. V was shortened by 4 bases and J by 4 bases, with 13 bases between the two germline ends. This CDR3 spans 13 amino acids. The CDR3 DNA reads TGCAGCGTTGGAGACGTGGGACCCTATGGCTACACCTTC. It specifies CSVGDVGPYGYTF.

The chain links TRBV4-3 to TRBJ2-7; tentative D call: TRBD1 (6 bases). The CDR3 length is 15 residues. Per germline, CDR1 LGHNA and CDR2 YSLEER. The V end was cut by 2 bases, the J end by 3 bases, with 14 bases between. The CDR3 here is CASSQYQGQYYEQYF. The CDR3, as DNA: TGCGCCAGCAGCCAATATCAGGGACAATACTACGAGCAGTACTTC.

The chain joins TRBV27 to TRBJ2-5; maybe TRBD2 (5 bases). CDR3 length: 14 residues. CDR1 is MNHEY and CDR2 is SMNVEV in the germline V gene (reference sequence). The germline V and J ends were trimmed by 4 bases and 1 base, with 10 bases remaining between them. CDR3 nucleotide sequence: TGTGCCAGCAGTTGGGAGTGGGGCCAAGAGACCCAGTACTTC. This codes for CASSWEWGQETQYF.

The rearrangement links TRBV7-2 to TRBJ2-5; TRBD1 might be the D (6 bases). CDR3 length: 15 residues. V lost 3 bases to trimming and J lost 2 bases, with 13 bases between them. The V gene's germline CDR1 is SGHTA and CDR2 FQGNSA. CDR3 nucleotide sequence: TGTGCCAGCAGCTTCGGACAGATTGAGCAAGAGACCCAGTACTTC. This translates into CASSFGQIEQETQYF.

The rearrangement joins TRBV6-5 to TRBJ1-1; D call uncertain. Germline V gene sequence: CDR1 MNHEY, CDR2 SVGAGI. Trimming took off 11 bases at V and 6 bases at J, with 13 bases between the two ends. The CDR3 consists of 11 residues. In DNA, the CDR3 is TGTGCCGCGGGAGCCTACGCTGAAGCTTTCTTT. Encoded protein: CAAGAYAEAFF.

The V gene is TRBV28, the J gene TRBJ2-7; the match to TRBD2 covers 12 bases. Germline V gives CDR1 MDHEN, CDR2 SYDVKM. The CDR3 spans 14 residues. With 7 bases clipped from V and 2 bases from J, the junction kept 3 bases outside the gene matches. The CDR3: CASTRLAGAYEQYF. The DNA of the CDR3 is TGTGCCAGCACCCGACTAGCGGGAGCCTACGAGCAGTACTTC.

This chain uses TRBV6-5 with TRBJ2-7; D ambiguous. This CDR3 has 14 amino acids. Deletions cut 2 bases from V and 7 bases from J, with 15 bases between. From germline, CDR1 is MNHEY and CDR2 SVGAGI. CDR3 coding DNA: TGTGCCAGCAGTTACGATTTTGGGGTGGGAGAGCAGTACTTC. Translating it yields CASSYDFGVGEQYF.

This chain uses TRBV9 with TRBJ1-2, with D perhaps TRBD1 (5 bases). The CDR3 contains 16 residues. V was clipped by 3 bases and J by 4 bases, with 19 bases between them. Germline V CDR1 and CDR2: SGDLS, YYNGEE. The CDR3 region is CASSEKIQGESYGYTF. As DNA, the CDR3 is TGTGCCAGCAGCGAAAAGATCCAGGGCGAGTCCTATGGCTACACCTTC.

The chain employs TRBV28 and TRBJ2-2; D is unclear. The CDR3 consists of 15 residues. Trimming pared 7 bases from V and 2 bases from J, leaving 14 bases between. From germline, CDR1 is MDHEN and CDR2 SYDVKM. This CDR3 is CASNALGVNTGELFF. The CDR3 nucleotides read TGTGCCAGCAACGCCCTAGGTGTTAACACCGGGGAGCTGTTTTTT.

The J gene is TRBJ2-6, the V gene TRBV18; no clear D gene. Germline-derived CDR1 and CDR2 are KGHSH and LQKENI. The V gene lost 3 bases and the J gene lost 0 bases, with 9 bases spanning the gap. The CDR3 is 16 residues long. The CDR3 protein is CASSPGRFSGANVLTF. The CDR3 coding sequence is TGTGCCAGCTCACCCGGGCGGTTCTCTGGGGCCAACGTCCTGACTTTC. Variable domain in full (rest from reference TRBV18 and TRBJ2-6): NAGVMQNPRHLVRRRGQEARLRCSPMKGHSHVYWYRQLPEEGLKFMVYLQKENIIDESGMPKERFSAEFPKEGPSILRIQQVVRGDSAAYFCASSPGRFSGANVLTFGAGSRLTVL.

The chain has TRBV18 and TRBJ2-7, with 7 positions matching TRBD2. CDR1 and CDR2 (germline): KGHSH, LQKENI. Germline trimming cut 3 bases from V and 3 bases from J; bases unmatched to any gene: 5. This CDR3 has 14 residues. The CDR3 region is CASSPRAGFYEQYF. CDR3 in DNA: TGTGCCAGCTCACCCCGAGCGGGATTCTACGAGCAGTACTTC.